Sequencing of this T cell receptor beta chain was carried out in a study of CD8+ T cells in alopecia areata. Study-level information: Patients in the treated group were given tofacitinib by mouth, 5 to 10 mg twice a day. Findings and limits, study-wide: The study found tofacitinib significantly decreased scalp clonality and expanded CD8+ clones among the top 100. In scalp samples, resident alphabeta T cells of normal skin are also sequenced.

Sequencing templates came from extracted RNA that was reverse transcribed into cDNA. The data were produced by immunoSEQ multiplex PCR, yet TCRdb's version contains in-frame clones alone and is incomplete. Found here are around 100,000 clones, about 59% of them singletons; the top ten hold approximately 12%. Germline values: CDR1 MGHRA, CDR2 YSYEKL. With 4 bases removed from V and 4 bases from J, the gap between germline ends came to 20 bases. The CDR3 loop spans 16 amino acids. This clone was recorded once. Antigen: not known. Stated treatment: oral pan-JAK inhibitor, 5-10 mg twice daily. This sample comprised CD8+ T cells sorted from blood, obtained at week 24, from a patient treated with tofacitinib. The rearrangement links TRBV4-1 to TRBJ2-7; tentatively, D is TRBD1 (8 bases). The sequence was collected from a human donor with alopecia areata. The CDR3 nucleotides read TGCGCCAGCAGCCCAGTCTGGACAGGGAGGGGGTACGAGCAGTACTTC. This sequence encodes CASSPVWTGRGYEQYF.